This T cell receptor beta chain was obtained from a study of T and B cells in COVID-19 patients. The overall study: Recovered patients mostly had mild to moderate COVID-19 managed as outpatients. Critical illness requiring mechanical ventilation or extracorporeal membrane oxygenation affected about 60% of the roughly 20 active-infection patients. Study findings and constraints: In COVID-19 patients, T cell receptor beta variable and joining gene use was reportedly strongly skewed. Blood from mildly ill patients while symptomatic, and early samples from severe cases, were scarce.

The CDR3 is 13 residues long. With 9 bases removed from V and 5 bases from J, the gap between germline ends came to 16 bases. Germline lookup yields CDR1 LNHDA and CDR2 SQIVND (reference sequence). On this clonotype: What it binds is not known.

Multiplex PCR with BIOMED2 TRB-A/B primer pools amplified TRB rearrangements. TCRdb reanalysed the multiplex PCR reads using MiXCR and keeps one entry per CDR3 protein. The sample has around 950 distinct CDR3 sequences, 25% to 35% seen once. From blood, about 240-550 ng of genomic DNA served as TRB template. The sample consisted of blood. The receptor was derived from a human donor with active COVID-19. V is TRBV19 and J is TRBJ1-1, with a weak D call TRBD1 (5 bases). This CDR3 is CASRGAGQTEAFF. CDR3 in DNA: TGTGCCAGCCGCGGCGCAGGGCAGACTGAAGCTTTCTTT.